The T cell receptor beta chain described here comes from a study of human T cells and chemical hapten exposure. Germline values: CDR1 LGHNA, CDR2 YSLEER. CDR3 length: 16 residues. Deletions cut 0 bases from V and 5 bases from J, with 15 bases between. The time point denotes: patch test 1, 2 weeks after DPC sensitization. Treatment specified: therapeutic diphenylcyclopropenone sensitization with weekly scalp DPC. The total RNA was obtained from whole blood that was not fractionated. At least ten counts were recorded for this clonotype. The antigen is undetermined. Per the original data handling: The median was around 91,000 TCRs per sample, ranging roughly 20,000 to 690,600. MiXCR was run by TCRdb on the RACE reads, yielding one entry per CDR3 protein. These V and J calls derive from TCRdb rather than the authors' analysis. The data contain fewer than 400,000 distinct CDR3 sequences, about 7% of them singletons.

Study-wide points: Expanded TCRs showed more large CDR3 clusters than pre-sensitization or healthy control sets. PT1 expanded TCR counts correlated positively with patch test score.

The material sequenced was whole blood, taken in connection with sensitization to the hapten diphenylcyclopropenone (DPC). This clonotype was obtained from a young woman with alopecia areata. Some clones in this sample may be carry-over from other donors' samples. This chain joins TRBV4-3 and TRBJ2-3, with a weak D call TRBD1 (5 bases). This chain's CDR3 is CASSQEGPGGLDTQYF. The CDR3 nucleotides are TGCGCCAGCAGCCAAGAGGGGCCGGGCGGCTTAGATACGCAGTATTTT.